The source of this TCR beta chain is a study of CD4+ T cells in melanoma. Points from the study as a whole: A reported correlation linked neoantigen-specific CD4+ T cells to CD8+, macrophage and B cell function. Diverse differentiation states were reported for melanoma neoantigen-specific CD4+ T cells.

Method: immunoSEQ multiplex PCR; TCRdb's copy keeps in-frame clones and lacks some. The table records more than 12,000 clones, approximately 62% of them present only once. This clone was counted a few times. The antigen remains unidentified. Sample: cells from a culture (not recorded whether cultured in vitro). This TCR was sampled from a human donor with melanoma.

This chain's CDR3 is CASSIDRNYGYTF. Here the CDR3 DNA reads TGTGCCAGCAGCATAGACAGGAACTATGGCTACACCTTC. The chain combines TRBV9 with TRBJ1-2; a weak D match, TRBD1 (6 bases). The CDR3 extends over 13 amino acids. Germline V gene data show CDR1 as SGDLS and CDR2 as YYNGEE. V was pared by 4 bases and J by 2 bases, with 9 bases between.